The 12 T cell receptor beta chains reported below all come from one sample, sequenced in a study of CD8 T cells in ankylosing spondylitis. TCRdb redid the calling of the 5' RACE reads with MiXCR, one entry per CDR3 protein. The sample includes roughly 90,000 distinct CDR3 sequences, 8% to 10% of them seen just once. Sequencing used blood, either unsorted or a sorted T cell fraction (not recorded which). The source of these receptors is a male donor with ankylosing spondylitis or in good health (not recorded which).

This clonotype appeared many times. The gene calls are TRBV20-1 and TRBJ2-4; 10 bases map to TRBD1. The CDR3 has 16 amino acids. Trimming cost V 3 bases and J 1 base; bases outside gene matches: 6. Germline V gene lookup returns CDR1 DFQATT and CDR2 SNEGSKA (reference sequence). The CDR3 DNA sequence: TGCAGTGCTAGTCGACAGGGGGCCGGGGCCAAAAACATTCAGTACTTC. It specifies CSASRQGAGAKNIQYF.

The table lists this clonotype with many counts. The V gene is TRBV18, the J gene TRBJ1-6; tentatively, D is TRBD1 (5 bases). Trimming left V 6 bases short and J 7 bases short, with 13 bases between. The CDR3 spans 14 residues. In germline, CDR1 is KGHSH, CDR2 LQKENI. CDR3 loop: CASSTGTGNSPLHF. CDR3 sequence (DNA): TGTGCCAGCTCTACGGGAACAGGCAATTCACCCCTCCACTTT.

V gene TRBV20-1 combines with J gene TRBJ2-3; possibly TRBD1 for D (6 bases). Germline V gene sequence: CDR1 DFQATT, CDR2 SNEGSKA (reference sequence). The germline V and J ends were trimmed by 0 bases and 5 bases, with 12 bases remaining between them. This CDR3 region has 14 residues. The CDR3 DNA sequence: TGCAGTGCTAGAGATAGGCAGGGGAAAGATACGCAGTATTTT. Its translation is CSARDRQGKDTQYF.

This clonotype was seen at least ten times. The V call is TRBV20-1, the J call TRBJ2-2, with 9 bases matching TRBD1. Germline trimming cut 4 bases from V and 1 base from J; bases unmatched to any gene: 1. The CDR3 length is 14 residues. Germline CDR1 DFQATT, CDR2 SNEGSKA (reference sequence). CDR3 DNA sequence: TGCAGTGCTAAGGGACAGGGGAACACCGGGGAGCTGTTTTTT. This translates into CSAKGQGNTGELFF.

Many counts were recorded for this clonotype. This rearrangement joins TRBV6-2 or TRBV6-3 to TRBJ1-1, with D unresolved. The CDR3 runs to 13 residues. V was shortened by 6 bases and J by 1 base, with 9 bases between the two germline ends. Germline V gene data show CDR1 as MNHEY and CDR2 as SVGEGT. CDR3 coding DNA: TGTGCCAGCAGCCCGTCGGCGAACACTGAAGCTTTCTTT. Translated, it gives CASSPSANTEAFF.

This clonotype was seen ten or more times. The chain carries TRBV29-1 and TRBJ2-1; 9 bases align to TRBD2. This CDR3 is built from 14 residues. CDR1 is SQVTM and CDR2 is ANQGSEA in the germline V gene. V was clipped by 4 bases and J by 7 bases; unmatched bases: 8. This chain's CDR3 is CSVVGLAGINEQFF. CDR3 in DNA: TGCAGCGTTGTTGGGCTAGCGGGGATTAATGAGCAGTTCTTC.

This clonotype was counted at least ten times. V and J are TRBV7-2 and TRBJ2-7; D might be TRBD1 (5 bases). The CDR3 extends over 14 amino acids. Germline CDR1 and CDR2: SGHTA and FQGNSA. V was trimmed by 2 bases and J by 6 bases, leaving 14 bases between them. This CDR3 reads CASSLQSVGREQYF. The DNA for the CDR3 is TGTGCCAGCAGCTTACAATCCGTGGGGCGCGAGCAGTACTTC.

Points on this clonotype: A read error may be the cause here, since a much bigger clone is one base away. The CDR3 nucleotides are TGTGTCAGCAGCCAGGGGGTTGTCGGGGAGCTGTTTTTT. It translates to CVSSQGVVGELFF. The chain has TRBV5-5 and TRBJ2-2, with TRBD1 matching 7 bases. Germline V gene data show CDR1 as SGHKS and CDR2 as YYEKEE (reference sequence). The CDR3 consists of 13 residues. Looking up the rest from reference TRBV5-5 and TRBJ2-2 gives the full variable domain: DAGVTQSPTHLIKTRGQQVTLRCSPISGHKSVSWYQQVLGQGPQFIFQYYEKEERGRGNFPDRFSARQFPNYSSELNVNALLLGDSALYLCVSSQGVVGELFFGEGSRLTVL.

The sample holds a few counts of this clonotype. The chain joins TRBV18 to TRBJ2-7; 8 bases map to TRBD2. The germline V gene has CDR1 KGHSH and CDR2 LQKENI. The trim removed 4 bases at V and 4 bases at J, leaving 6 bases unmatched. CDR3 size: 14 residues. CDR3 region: CASSRGTRPYEQYF. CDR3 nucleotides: TGTGCCAGCTCACGAGGGACTAGACCATACGAGCAGTACTTC.

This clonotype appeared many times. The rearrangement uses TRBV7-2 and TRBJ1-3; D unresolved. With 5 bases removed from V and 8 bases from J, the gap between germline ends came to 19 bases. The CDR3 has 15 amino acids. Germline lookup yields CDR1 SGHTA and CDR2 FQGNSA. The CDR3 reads CASSPRRPAGDTIYF. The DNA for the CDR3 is TGTGCCAGCAGCCCCCGGCGGCCGGCAGGAGACACCATATATTTT. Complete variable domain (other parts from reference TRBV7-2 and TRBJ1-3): GAGVSQSPSNKVTEKGKDVELRCDPISGHTALYWYRQSLGQGLEFLIYFQGNSAPDKSGLPSDRFSAERTGGSVSTLTIQRTQQEDSAVYLCASSPRRPAGDTIYFGEGSWLTVV.

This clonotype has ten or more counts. Here the CDR3 DNA reads TGTGCCAGTACCCAGGGGAACGGTTGGGACCAGCCCCAGCATTTT. It yields the protein CASTQGNGWDQPQHF. The chain uses TRBV19 and TRBJ1-5, with a tentative D call TRBD1 (6 bases). Trimming pared 7 bases from V and 7 bases from J, leaving 20 bases between. The CDR3 length is 15 residues. From germline, CDR1 is LNHDA and CDR2 SQIVND (reference sequence). Together with reference TRBV19 and TRBJ1-5, the CDR3 gives the full variable domain: DGGITQSPKYLFRKEGQNVTLSCEQNLNHDAMYWYRQDPGQGLRLIYYSQIVNDFQKGDIAEGYSVSREKKESFPLTVTSAQKNPTAFYLCASTQGNGWDQPQHFGDGTRLSIL.

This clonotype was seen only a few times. CDR3 loop: CASTARRGESDTQYF. The CDR3 nucleotides read TGTGCCAGCACCGCCCGTAGAGGGGAGAGCGATACGCAGTATTTT. The chain links TRBV7-2 to TRBJ2-3; either TRBD1 or TRBD2 may supply D (5 bases each). Deletions cut 7 bases from V and 6 bases from J, with 20 bases between. The CDR3 covers 15 residues. The V gene's germline CDR1 is SGHTA and CDR2 FQGNSA.